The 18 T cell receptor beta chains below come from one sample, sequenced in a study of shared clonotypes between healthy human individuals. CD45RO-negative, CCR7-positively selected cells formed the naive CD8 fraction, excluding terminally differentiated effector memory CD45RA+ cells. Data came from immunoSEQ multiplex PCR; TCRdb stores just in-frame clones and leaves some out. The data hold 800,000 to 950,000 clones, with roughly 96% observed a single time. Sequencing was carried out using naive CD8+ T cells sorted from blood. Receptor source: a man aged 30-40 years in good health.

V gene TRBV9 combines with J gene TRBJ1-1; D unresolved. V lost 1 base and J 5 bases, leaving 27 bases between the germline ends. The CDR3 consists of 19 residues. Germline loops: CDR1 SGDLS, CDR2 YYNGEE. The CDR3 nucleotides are TGTGCCAGCAGCGTAAACCCCTGGCAGCTCATGAACACTTCAACTGAAGCTTTCTTT. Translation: CASSVNPWQLMNTSTEAFF.

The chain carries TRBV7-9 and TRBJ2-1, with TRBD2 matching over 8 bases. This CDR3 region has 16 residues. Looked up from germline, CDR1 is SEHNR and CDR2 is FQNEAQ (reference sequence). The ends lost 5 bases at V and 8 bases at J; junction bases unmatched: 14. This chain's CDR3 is CASSLGAGGLRDEQFF. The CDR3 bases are TGTGCCAGCAGCCTGGGGGCGGGAGGTTTGAGAGATGAGCAGTTCTTC.

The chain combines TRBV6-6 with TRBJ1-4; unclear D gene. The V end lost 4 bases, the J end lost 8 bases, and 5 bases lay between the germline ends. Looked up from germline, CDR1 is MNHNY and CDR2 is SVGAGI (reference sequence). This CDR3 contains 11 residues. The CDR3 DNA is TGTGCCAGCAGTTCGGGGGAAAAACTGTTTTTT. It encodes CASSSGEKLFF.

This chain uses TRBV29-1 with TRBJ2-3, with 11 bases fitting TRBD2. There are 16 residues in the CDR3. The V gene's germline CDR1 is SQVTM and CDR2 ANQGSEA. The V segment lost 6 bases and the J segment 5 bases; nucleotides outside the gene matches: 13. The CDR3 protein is CSVDGLAGGPGDTQYF. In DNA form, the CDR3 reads TGCAGCGTAGACGGATTAGCGGGAGGGCCTGGAGATACGCAGTATTTT.

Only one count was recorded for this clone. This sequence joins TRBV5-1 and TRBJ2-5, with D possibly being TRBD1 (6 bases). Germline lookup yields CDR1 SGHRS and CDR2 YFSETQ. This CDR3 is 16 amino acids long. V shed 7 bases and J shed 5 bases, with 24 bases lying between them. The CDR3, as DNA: TGCGCCAGCGGCGCTACCGGGACAACGAGTGACGAGACCCAGTACTTC. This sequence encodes CASGATGTTSDETQYF.

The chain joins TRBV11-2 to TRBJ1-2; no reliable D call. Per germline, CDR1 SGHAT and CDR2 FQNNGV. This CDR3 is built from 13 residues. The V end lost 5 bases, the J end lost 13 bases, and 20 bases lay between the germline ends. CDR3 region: CASSEPGLPISTF. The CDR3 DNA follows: TGTGCCAGCAGCGAACCGGGCCTCCCCATTTCCACCTTC.

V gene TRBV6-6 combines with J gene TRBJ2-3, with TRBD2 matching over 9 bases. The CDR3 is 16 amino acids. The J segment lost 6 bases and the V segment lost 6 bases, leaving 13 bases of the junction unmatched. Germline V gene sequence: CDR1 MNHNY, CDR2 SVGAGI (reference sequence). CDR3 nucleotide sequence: TGTGCCAGCAGCCATGGGACTAGCTGGACTTTGGATACGCAGTATTTT. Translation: CASSHGTSWTLDTQYF.

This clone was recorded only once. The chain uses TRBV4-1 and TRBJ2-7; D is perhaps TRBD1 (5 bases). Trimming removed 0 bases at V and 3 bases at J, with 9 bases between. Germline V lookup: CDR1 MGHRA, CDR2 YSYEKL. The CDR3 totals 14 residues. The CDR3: CASSQEGQGYEQYF. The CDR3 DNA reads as TGCGCCAGCAGCCAAGAAGGGCAGGGCTACGAGCAGTACTTC.

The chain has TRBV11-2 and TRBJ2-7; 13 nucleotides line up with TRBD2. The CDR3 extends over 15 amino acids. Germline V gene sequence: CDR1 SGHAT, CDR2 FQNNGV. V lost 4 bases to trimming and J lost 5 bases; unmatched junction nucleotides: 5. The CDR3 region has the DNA TGTGCCAGCAGCTGGAGACTAGCGGGAGGCGACGAGCAGTACTTC. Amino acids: CASSWRLAGGDEQYF.

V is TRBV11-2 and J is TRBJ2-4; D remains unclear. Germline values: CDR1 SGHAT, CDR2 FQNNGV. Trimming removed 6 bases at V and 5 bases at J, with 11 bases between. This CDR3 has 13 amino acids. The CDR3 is CASSSSGQNIQYF. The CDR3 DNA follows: TGTGCCAGCAGTTCATCCGGACAAAACATTCAGTACTTC.

In DNA form, the CDR3 reads TGTGCCAGCGAGGGGCGCAGCTCCTACGAGCAGTACTTC. This sequence encodes CASEGRSSYEQYF. This chain uses TRBV6-6 with TRBJ2-7; D could derive from TRBD1 or TRBD2 (5 bases each). CDR1 is MNHNY, CDR2 SVGAGI, per germline (reference sequence). The CDR3 loop spans 13 amino acids. Trimming shortened V by 8 bases and J by 0 bases, and 11 bases separated the two germline ends.

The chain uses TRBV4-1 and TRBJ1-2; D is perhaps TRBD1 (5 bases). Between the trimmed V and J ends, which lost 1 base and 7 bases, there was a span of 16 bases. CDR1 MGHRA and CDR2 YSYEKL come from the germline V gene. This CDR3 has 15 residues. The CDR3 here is CASSQVAGEAVGYTF. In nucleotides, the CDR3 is TGCGCCAGCAGCCAAGTCGCGGGGGAGGCAGTTGGCTACACCTTC.

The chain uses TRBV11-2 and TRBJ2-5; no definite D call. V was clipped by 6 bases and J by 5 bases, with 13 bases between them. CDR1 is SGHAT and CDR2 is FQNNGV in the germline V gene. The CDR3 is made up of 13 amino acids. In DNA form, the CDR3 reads TGTGCCAGCAGGCACCTATACGGCGAGACCCAGTACTTC. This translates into CASRHLYGETQYF. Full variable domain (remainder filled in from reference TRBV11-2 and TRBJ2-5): EAGVAQSPRYKIIEKRQSVAFWCNPISGHATLYWYQQILGQGPKLLIQFQNNGVVDDSQLPKDRFSAERLKGVDSTLKIQPAKLEDSAVYLCASRHLYGETQYFGPGTRLLVL.

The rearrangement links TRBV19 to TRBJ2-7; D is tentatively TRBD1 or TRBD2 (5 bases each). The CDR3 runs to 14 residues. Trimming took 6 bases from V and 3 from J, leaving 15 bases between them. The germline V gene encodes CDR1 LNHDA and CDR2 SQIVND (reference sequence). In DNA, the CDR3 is TGTGCCAGTAGCACCCCGGGACCATACTACGAGCAGTACTTC. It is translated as CASSTPGPYYEQYF.

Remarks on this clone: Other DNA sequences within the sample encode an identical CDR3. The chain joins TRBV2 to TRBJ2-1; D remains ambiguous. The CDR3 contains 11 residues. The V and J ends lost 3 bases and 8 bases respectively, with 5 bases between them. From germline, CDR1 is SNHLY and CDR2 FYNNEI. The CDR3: CASSEGYEQFF. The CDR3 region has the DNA TGTGCCAGCAGTGAGGGTTATGAGCAGTTCTTC. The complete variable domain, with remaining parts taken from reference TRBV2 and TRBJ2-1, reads EPEVTQTPSHQVTQMGQEVILRCVPISNHLYFYWYRQILGQKVEFLVSFYNNEISEKSEIFDDQFSVERPDGSNFTLKIRSTKLEDSAMYFCASSEGYEQFFGPGTRLTVL.

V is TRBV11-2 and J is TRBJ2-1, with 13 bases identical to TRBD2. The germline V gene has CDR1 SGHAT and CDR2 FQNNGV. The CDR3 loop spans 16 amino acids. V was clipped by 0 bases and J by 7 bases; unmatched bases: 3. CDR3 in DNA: TGTGCCAGCAGCTTAGAACTAGCGGGAGGGATGAATGAGCAGTTCTTC. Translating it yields CASSLELAGGMNEQFF.

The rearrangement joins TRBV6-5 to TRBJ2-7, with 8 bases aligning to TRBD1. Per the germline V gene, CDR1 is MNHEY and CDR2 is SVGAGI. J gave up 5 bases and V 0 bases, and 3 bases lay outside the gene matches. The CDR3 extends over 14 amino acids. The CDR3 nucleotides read TGTGCCAGCAGTTACTCGGACAGGGCTCACGAGCAGTACTTC. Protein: CASSYSDRAHEQYF.

CDR3 bases: TGTGCCAGCTCAGTCGGGAGGGCCAGGAATGAGCAGTTCTTC. It translates to CASSVGRARNEQFF. The chain has TRBV18 and TRBJ2-1; 8 bases line up with TRBD2. J gave up 7 bases and V 5 bases, and 7 bases lay outside the gene matches. The V gene's germline CDR1 is KGHSH and CDR2 LQKENI. The CDR3 spans 14 residues.